The 15 T cell receptor beta chains below come from one sample, sequenced in a study of chemoradiotherapy in HPV16-positive cancers. TCRdb's table, derived via immunoSEQ multiplex PCR, lists solely in-frame clones and lacks some. The data show about 9,000 clones, over 70% seen once. Specimen collection occurred from a patient who underwent chemoradiotherapy. Receptors originate from a human donor with HPV-associated anogenital cancer.

The chain combines TRBV5-6 with TRBJ1-1; D is perhaps TRBD1 (6 bases). The CDR3 has 15 amino acids. Germline CDR1 and CDR2: SGHDT and YYEEEE. V gave up 4 bases and J gave up 2 bases, with 15 bases separating them. The CDR3 nucleotides read TGTGCCAGCAGCATCGGTAGGGGGGGAAACACTGAAGCTTTCTTT. Its protein product is CASSIGRGGNTEAFF.

This clone is termed large. The rearrangement uses TRBV7-9 and TRBJ1-4; 10 nucleotides match TRBD1. Germline CDR1 and CDR2: SEHNR and FQNEAQ (reference sequence). J was trimmed by 4 bases and V by 8 bases; bases with no gene match: 10. This CDR3 region has 16 residues. Here the CDR3 reads CASGGDRGTYNEKLFF. CDR3 coding DNA: TGTGCCAGCGGGGGGGACAGGGGAACTTATAATGAAAAACTGTTTTTT. Full variable domain (outside the CDR3, taken from reference TRBV7-9 and TRBJ1-4): DTGVSQNPRHKITKRGQNVTFRCDPISEHNRLYWYRQTLGQGPEFLTYFQNEAQLEKSRLLSDRFSAERPKGSFSTLEIQRTEQGDSAMYLCASGGDRGTYNEKLFFGSGTQLSVL.

The chain couples TRBV11-3 to TRBJ1-6; D ambiguous. Germline-derived CDR1 and CDR2 are SGHNT and YENEEA. Deletions cut 1 base from V and 10 bases from J, with 11 bases between. The CDR3 is 14 residues long. For the CDR3, the DNA is TGTGCCAGCAGCTTAGGGTGTTTTGGGTCACCCCTCCACTTT. Translating it yields CASSLGCFGSPLHF.

J is TRBJ2-7 and V is TRBV30; a possible D gene is TRBD2 (5 bases). The CDR3 runs to 13 residues. Germline V gene lookup returns CDR1 GTSNPN and CDR2 SVGIG (reference sequence). The V end lost 0 bases, the J end lost 4 bases, and 10 bases lay between the germline ends. The CDR3 bases are TGTGCCTGGAGTGTGGCGGGTCGATACGAGCAGTACTTC. Translated: CAWSVAGRYEQYF.

The V and J genes are TRBV4-1 and TRBJ1-2; D is perhaps TRBD1 (5 bases). Trimming shortened V by 6 bases and J by 5 bases, and 19 bases separated the two germline ends. Germline CDR1 MGHRA, CDR2 YSYEKL. The CDR3 has 15 residues. For the CDR3, the DNA is TGCGCCAGCAGTATAAACGCGAGGCAGGGATATGGCTACACCTTC. Protein product: CASSINARQGYGYTF.

The gene calls are TRBV4-1 and TRBJ1-2; no firm D call. V was clipped by 3 bases and J by 0 bases, with 8 bases between them. The germline V gene encodes CDR1 MGHRA and CDR2 YSYEKL. CDR3 length: 14 residues. The CDR3 here is CASSQGGSNYGYTF. The CDR3 region has the DNA TGCGCCAGCAGCCAGGGCGGATCTAACTATGGCTACACCTTC.

V gene TRBV5-1 combines with J gene TRBJ2-7, with 7 nucleotides matching TRBD1. The length of the CDR3 is 15 residues. The junction had 9 bases not matched to a gene; V was cut back by 4 bases and J by 2 bases. Germline V lookup: CDR1 SGHRS, CDR2 YFSETQ. The DNA of the CDR3 is TGCGCCAGCAGCCTACAGGGGAGAGTCGCCTACGAGCAGTACTTC. Its translation is CASSLQGRVAYEQYF.

The V gene is TRBV6-5, the J gene TRBJ2-7, with D perhaps matching TRBD1 (5 bases). Trimming left V 4 bases short and J 4 bases short, with 14 bases between. The germline V gene encodes CDR1 MNHEY and CDR2 SVGAGI. The CDR3 has 14 residues. The CDR3 spells CASSSRPQVYEQYF. The CDR3 bases are TGTGCCAGCAGTTCTCGACCACAGGTATACGAGCAGTACTTC.

With respect to this clone: The germline gene is not matched at one end of the junction; a read error may be the cause. The chain combines TRBV19 with TRBJ1-2; 8 bases align to TRBD1. This CDR3 is 12 amino acids long. Germline V gives CDR1 LNHDA, CDR2 SQIVND (reference sequence). CDR3 sequence (DNA): TGTGCCTCCTGGGACAGGAACTCTGGCTACACCTTC. Protein sequence: CASWDRNSGYTF.

The rearrangement joins TRBV10-3 to TRBJ1-3; D is unresolved. Germline V gives CDR1 ENHRY, CDR2 SYGVKD. The V end lost 3 bases, the J end lost 4 bases, and 10 bases lay between the germline ends. This CDR3 has 14 residues. This chain's CDR3 is CAISEMGRGNTIYF. The DNA for the CDR3 is TGTGCCATCAGTGAAATGGGGAGGGGAAACACCATATATTTT.

CDR3 loop: CASYHRGHSYEQYF. CDR3 coding DNA: TGTGCCAGCTACCACAGGGGTCACTCCTACGAGCAGTACTTC. The rearrangement links TRBV6-1 to TRBJ2-7; TRBD1 matches at 7 bases. Germline CDR1 is MNHNS and CDR2 is SASEGT. The J segment lost 0 bases and the V segment lost 8 bases, leaving 7 bases of the junction unmatched. The length of the CDR3 is 14 residues.

The chain couples TRBV12-5 to TRBJ2-3; D is possibly TRBD1 (6 bases). Germline V gene lookup returns CDR1 LGHNT and CDR2 FRNRAP. Trimming pared 1 base from V and 2 bases from J, leaving 7 bases between. CDR3 length: 14 amino acids. The CDR3 is CASGLDRATDTQYF. The CDR3, as DNA: TGTGCTAGTGGTTTGGACAGGGCCACAGATACGCAGTATTTT.

The chain couples TRBV5-6 to TRBJ2-7, with D possibly matching TRBD1 (7 bases). The CDR3 has 15 amino acids. Trimming shortened V by 3 bases and J by 2 bases, and 15 bases separated the two germline ends. Germline lookup yields CDR1 SGHDT and CDR2 YYEEEE. The CDR3 sequence is CASSSYSGGPYEQYF. The CDR3, as DNA: TGTGCCAGCAGCTCTTACTCAGGGGGGCCCTACGAGCAGTACTTC.

This sequence joins TRBV29-1 and TRBJ2-2, with 11 bases aligning to TRBD2. The junction had 4 bases not matched to a gene; V was cut back by 4 bases and J by 6 bases. CDR3 length equals 14 residues. Germline CDR1 is SQVTM and CDR2 is ANQGSEA. In DNA, the CDR3 is TGCAGCGTTGTAGCACTAGCGGGAGCCGGGGAGCTGTTTTTT. Amino acids: CSVVALAGAGELFF.

V usage is TRBV28 and J usage is TRBJ2-1, with D possibly TRBD2 on 6 matching bases. V was shortened by 5 bases and J by 7 bases, with 30 bases between the two germline ends. The germline V gene has CDR1 MDHEN and CDR2 SYDVKM. CDR3 length: 19 amino acids. The CDR3 region has the DNA TGTGCCAGCAGTACAACCGCCCCCACCTCCGGGACTGTGCGGAATGAGCAGTTCTTC. It codes for CASSTTAPTSGTVRNEQFF. Based on the CDR3 plus reference TRBV28 and TRBJ2-1, the full variable domain is DVKVTQSSRYLVKRTGEKVFLECVQDMDHENMFWYRQDPGLGLRLIYFSYDVKMKEKGDIPEGYSVSREKKERFSLILESASTNQTSMYLCASSTTAPTSGTVRNEQFFGPGTRLTVL.